This TCR beta chain was sequenced in a study of blood T cell repertoires in COVID-19. Looking at the study overall: The samples span acute and convalescent COVID-19 from the United States, Italy and Spain. PBMCs, B-cell-depleted T cells, or T cells were the source of the cDNA or gDNA that made up the material.

The ends were cut back, 5 bases at V and 3 bases at J, with 8 bases in the middle. The CDR3 has 13 residues. Germline assignment: CDR1 SGHRS and CDR2 YFSETQ. Authors' analysis steps: Estimation of nucleated cell counts was performed using reference gene primer amplification. The assay was immunoSEQ multiplex PCR, and TCRdb's table has in-frame clones only and misses some. That table furnishes V, J and clone size, whereas the DNA furnished D and trimming. The sample contains about 86,000 clones, approximately 88% of which appear only once. The chain has TRBV5-1 and TRBJ2-2, with D possibly matching TRBD1 (6 bases). The source of this sequence is a woman aged 80 or older with active or convalescent COVID-19. The material sequenced was peripheral blood. In DNA form, the CDR3 reads TGCGCCAGCAGTCAGGGGTACACCGGGGAGCTGTTTTTT. This codes for CASSQGYTGELFF.